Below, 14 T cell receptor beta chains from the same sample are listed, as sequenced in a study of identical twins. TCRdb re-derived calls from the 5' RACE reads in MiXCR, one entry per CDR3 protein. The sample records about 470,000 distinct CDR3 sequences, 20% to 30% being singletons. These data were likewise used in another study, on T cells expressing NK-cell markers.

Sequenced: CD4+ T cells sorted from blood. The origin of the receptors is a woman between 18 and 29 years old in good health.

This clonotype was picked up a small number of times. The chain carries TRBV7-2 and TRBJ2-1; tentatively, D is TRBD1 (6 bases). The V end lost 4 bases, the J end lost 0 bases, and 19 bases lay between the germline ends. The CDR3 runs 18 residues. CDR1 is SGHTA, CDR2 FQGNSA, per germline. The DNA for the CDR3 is TGTGCCAGCAGCTCCAGGGGTAAGCGGAATAGCTCCTACAATGAGCAGTTCTTC. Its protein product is CASSSRGKRNSSYNEQFF.

CDR3: CASSLVIVSNEQFF. CDR3 in DNA: TGTGCCAGCAGTTTAGTAATAGTGAGTAATGAGCAGTTCTTC. The chain carries TRBV12-3 or TRBV12-4 and TRBJ2-1; no clear D. V was shortened by 1 base and J by 7 bases, with 11 bases between the two germline ends. The CDR3 length is 14 residues.

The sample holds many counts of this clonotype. CDR3 DNA: TGCGCCAGCAGCTCACAGGGTAACAGCTATGGCTACACCTTC. It specifies CASSSQGNSYGYTF. The chain couples TRBV5-1 to TRBJ1-2; the D gene is possibly TRBD1 (6 bases). The CDR3 contains 14 residues. V lost 3 bases, J lost 4 bases, and 13 bases lay in between. CDR1 is SGHRS and CDR2 is YFSETQ in the germline V gene.

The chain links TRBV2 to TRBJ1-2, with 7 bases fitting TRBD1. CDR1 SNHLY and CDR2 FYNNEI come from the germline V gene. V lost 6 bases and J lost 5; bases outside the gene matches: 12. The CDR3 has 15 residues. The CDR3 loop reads CASRVQQGMGYGYTF. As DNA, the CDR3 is TGTGCCAGCAGAGTCCAACAGGGGATGGGTTATGGCTACACCTTC.

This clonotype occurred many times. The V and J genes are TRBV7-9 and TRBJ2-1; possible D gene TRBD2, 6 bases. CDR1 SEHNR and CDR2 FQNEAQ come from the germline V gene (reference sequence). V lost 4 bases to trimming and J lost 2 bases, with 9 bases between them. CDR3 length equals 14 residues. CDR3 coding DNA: TGTGCCAGCAGCTCATCGGGGGCCTACAATGAGCAGTTCTTC. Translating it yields CASSSSGAYNEQFF.

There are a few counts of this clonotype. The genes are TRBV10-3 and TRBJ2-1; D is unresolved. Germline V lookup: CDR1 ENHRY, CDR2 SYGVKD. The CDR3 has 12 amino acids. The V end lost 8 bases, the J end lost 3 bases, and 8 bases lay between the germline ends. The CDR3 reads CAILGYYNEQFF. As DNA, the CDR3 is TGTGCCATCCTCGGGTACTACAATGAGCAGTTCTTC.

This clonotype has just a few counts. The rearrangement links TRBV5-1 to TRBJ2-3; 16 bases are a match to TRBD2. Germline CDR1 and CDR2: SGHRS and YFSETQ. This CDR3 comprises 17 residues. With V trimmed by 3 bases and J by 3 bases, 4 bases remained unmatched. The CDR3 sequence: CASSSGTSGGATDTQYF. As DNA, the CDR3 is TGCGCCAGCAGCTCCGGGACTAGCGGGGGGGCAACAGATACGCAGTATTTT.

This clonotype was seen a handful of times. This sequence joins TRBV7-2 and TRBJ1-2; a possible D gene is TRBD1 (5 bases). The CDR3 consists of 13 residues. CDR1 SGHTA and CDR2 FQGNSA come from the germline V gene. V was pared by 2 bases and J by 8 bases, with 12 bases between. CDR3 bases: TGTGCCAGCAGCTTATGGCAGGGTCGAGGCTACACCTTC. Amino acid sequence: CASSLWQGRGYTF.

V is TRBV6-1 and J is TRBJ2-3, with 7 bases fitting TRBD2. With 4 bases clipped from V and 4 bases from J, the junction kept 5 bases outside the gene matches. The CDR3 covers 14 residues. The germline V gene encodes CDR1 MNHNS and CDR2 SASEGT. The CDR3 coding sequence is TGTGCCAGCAGTGGGGGGGGTTGGTCAGATACGCAGTATTTT. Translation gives CASSGGGWSDTQYF.

The CDR3 nucleotides are TGCAGCGCATTTAGGGCGAACACTGAAGCTTTCTTT. Its protein is CSAFRANTEAFF. V is TRBV29-1 and J is TRBJ1-1; D remains ambiguous. Germline V gene data show CDR1 as SQVTM and CDR2 as ANQGSEA. There are 12 residues in the CDR3. The germline V and J ends were trimmed by 7 bases and 1 base, with 10 bases remaining between them.

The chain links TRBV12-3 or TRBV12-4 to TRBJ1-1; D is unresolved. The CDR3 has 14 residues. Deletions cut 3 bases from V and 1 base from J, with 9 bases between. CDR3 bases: TGTGCCAGCAGTTTGAAGGCCTCGAACACTGAAGCTTTCTTT. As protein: CASSLKASNTEAFF.

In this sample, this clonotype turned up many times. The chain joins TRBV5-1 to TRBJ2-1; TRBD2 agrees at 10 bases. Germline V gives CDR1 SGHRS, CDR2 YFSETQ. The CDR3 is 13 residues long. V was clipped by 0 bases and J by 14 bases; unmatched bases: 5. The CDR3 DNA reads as TGCGCCAGCAGCTTGGACCCTAGCGGGAGTGAGTTCTTC. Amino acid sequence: CASSLDPSGSEFF.

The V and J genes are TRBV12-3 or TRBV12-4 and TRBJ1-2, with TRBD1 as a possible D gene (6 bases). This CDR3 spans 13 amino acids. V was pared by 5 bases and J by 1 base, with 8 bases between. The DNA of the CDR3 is TGTGCCAGCAGTGAGGACAGTAACTATGGCTACACCTTC. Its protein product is CASSEDSNYGYTF.

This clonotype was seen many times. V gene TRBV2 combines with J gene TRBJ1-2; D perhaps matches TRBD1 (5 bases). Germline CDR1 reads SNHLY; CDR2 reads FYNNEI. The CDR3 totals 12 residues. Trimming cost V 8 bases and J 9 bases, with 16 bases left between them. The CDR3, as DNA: TGTGCCAGCTATGGGACTCTTATCCGCTACACCTTC. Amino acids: CASYGTLIRYTF.